Sequencing of this T cell receptor beta chain was carried out in a study of technical replicates of blood from a few donors. TCRdb's copy holds only in-frame clones and misses some; the assay was immunoSEQ multiplex PCR. This sample has some 60,000 clones, with about nine tenths found just once. The ends were cut back, 1 base at V and 2 bases at J, with 8 bases in the middle. CDR3 length equals 14 residues. Per germline, CDR1 PRHDT and CDR2 FYEKMQ (reference sequence). The clonotype was recovered from a human donor in good health. Some clones in this sample may be carry-over from other donors' samples. The sample consisted of PBMCs. The rearrangement links TRBV13 to TRBJ2-5; D not certain. CDR3 residues: CASSLENRQETQYF. The DNA of the CDR3 is TGTGCCAGCAGCTTAGAAAACCGGCAAGAGACCCAGTACTTC.